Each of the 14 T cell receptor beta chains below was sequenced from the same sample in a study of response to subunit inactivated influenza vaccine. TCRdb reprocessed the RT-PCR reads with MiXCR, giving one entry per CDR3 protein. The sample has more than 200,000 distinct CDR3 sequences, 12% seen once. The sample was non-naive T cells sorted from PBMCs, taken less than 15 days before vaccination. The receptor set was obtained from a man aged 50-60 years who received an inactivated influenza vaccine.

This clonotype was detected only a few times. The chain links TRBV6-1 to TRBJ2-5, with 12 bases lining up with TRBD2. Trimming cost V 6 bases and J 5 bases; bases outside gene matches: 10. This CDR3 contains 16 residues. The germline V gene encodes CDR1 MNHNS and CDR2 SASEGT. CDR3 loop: CASRRSSGGGFETQYF. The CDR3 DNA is TGTGCCAGCAGGCGCTCTAGCGGGGGGGGGTTTGAGACCCAGTACTTC.

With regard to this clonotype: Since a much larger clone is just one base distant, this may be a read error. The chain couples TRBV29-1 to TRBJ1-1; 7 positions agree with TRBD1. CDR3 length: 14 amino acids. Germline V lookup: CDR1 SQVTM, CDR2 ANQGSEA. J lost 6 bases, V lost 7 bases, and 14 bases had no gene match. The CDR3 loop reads CSGFQGGQDAEAFF. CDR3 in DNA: TGCAGCGGTTTCCAGGGGGGCCAAGATGCTGAAGCTTTCTTT.

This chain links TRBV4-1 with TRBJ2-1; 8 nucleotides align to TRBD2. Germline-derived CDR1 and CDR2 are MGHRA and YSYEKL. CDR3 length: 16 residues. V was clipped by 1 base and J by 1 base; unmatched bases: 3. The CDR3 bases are TGCGCCAGCAGCCAAGTTCTAGCGGGTTCCTACAATGAGCAGTTCTTC. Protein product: CASSQVLAGSYNEQFF.

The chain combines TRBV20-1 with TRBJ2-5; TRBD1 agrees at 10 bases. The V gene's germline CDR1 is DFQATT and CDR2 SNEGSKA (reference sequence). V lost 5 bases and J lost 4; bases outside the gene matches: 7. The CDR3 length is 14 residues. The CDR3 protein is CSAPPDRGRETQYF. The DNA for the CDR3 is TGCAGTGCTCCTCCTGACAGGGGGCGAGAGACCCAGTACTTC.

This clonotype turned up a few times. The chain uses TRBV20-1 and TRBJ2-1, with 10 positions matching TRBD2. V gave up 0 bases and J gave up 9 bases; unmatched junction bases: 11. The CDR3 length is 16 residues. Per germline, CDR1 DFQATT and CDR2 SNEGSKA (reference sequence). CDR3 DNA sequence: TGCAGTGCTAGAGATTCTCCGAGCGGGAGGGCCCTTGAGCAGTTCTTC. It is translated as CSARDSPSGRALEQFF.

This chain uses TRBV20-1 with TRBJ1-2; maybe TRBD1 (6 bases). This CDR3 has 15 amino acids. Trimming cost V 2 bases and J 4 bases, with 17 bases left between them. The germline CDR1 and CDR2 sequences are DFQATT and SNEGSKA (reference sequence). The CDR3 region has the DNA TGCAGTGCTAGATGGCTGGGGGCGAGTGGCTATGGCTACACCTTC. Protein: CSARWLGASGYGYTF.

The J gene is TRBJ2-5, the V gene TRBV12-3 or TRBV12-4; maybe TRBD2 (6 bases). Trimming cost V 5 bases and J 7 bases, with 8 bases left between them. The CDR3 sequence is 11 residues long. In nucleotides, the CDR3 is TGTGCCAGCAGTCAGGGAGGGACCCAGTACTTC. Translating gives CASSQGGTQYF.

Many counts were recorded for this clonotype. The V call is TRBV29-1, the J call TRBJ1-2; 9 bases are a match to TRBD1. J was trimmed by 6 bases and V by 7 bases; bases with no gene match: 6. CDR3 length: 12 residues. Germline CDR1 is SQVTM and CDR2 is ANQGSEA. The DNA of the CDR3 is TGCAGCGGGGCTGACAGGGGGGATGGCTACACCTTC. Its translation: CSGADRGDGYTF.

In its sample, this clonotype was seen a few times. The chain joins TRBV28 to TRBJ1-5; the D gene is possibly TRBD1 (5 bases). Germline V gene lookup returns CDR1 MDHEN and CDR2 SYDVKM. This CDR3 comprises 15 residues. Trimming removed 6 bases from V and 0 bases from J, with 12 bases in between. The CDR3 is CASRWGRISNQPQHF. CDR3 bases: TGTGCCAGCAGATGGGGACGGATTAGCAATCAGCCCCAGCATTTT.

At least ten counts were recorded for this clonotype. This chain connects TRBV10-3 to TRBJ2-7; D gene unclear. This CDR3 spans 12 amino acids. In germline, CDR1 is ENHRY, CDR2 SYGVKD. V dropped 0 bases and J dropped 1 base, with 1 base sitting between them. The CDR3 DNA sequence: TGTGCCATCAGTGAGTCGTCCTACGAGCAGTACTTC. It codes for CAISESSYEQYF.

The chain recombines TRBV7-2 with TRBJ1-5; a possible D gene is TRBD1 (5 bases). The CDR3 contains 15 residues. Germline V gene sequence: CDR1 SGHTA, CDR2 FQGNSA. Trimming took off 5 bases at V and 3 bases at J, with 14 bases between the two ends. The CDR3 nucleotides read TGTGCCAGCAGCGAGGGGAATTGGAACAATCAGCCCCAGCATTTT. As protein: CASSEGNWNNQPQHF.

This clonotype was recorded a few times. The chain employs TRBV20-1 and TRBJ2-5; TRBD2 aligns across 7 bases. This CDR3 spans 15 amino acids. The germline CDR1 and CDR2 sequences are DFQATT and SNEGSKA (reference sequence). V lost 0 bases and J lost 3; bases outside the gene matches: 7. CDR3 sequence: CSARDSGTFEETQYF. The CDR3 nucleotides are TGCAGTGCTAGAGACAGCGGGACCTTCGAAGAGACCCAGTACTTC.

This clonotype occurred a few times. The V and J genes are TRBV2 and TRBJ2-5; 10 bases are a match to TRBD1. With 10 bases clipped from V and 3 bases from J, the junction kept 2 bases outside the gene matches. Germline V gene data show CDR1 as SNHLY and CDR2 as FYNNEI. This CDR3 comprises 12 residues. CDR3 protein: CAIGQGEETQYF. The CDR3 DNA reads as TGTGCCATCGGACAGGGGGAAGAGACCCAGTACTTC. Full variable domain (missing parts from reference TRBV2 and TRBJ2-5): EPEVTQTPSHQVTQMGQEVILRCVPISNHLYFYWYRQILGQKVEFLVSFYNNEISEKSEIFDDQFSVERPDGSNFTLKIRSTKLEDSAMYFCAIGQGEETQYFGPGTRLLVL.

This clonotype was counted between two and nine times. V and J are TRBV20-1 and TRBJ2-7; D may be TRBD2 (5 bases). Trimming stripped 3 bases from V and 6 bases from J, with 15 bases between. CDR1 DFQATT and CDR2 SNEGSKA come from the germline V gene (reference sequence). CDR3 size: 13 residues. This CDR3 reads CSARSNRDSEQYF. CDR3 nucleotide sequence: TGCAGTGCTAGGTCGAATCGGGATTCCGAGCAGTACTTC.